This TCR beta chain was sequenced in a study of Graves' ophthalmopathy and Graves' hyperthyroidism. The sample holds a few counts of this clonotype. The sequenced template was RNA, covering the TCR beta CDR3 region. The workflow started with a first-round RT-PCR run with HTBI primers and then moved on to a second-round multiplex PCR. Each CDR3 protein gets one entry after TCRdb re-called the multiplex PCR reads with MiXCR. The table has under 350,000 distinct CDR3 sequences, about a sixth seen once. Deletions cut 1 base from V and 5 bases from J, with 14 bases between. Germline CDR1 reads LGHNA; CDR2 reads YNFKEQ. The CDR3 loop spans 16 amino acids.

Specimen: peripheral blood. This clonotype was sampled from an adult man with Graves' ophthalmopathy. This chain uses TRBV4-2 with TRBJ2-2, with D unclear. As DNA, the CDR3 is TGTGCCAGCAGCCAAGGAGTGGCCCTTAATACCGGGGAGCTGTTTTTT. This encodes CASSQGVALNTGELFF.